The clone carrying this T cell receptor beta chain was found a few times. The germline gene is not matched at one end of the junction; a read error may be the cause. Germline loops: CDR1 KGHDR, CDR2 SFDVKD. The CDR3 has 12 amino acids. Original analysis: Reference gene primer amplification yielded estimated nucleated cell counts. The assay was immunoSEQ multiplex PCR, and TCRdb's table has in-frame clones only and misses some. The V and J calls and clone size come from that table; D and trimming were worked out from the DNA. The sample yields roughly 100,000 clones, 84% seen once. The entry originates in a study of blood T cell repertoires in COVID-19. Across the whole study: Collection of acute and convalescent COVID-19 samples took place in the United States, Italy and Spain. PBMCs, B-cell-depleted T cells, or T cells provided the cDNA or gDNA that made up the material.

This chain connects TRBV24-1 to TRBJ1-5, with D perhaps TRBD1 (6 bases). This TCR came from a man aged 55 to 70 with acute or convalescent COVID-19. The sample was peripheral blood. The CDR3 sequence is CATSDSSDSPLF. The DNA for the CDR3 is TGTGCCACCAGTGATAGTTCGGACAGTCCACTTTTT.